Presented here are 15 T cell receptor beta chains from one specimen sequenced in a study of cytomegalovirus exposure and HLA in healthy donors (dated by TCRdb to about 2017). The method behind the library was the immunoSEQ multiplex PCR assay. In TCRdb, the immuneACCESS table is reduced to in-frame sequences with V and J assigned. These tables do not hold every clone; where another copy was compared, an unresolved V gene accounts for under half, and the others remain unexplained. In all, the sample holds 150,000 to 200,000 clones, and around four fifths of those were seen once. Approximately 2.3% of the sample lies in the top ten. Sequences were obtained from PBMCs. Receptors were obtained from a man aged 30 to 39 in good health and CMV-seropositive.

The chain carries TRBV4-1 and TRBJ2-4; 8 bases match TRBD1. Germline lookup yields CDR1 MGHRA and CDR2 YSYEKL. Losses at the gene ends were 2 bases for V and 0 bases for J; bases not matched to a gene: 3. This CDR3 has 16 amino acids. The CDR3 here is CASSQSTGEAKNIQYF. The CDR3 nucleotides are TGCGCCAGCAGCCAATCGACAGGGGAAGCCAAAAACATTCAGTACTTC.

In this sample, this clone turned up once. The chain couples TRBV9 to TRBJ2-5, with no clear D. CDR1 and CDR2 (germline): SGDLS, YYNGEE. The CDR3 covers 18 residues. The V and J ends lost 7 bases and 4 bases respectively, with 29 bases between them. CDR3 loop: CASVRPASRPRTGETQYF. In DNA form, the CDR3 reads TGTGCCAGCGTCCGCCCTGCCAGCCGGCCCCGAACGGGAGAGACCCAGTACTTC.

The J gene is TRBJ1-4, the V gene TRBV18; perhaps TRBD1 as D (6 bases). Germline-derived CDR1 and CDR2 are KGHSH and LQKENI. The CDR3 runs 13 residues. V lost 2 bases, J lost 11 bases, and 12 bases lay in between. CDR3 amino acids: CASSPRGSWKLFF. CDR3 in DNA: TGTGCCAGCTCACCAAGGGGGAGCTGGAAACTGTTTTTT.

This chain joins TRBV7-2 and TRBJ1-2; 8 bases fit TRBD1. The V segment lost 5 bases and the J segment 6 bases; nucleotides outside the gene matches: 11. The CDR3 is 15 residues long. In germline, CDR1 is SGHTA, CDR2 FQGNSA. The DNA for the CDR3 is TGTGCCAGCAGCCTTTTTCAGGGGGCTCGGGATGGCTACACCTTC. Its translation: CASSLFQGARDGYTF.

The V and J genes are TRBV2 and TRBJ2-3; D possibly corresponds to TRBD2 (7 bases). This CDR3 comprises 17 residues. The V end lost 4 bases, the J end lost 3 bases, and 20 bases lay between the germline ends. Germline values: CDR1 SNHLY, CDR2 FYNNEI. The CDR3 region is CASSVSRGGWMTDTQYF. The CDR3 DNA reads TGTGCCAGCAGTGTTTCGAGGGGGGGCTGGATGACAGATACGCAGTATTTT.

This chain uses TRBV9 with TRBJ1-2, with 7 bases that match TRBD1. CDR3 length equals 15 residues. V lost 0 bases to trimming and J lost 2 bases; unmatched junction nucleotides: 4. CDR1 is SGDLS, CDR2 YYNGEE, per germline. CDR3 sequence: CASSVEAGGNYGYTF. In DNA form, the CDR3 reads TGTGCCAGCAGCGTAGAGGCAGGGGGAAACTATGGCTACACCTTC.

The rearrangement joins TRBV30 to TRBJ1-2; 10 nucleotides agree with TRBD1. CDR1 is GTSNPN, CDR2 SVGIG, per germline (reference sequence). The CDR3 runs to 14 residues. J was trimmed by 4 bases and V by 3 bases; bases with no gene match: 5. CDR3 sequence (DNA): TGTGCCTGGAGCGGGACAGGGGCATTCTATGGCTACACCTTC. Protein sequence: CAWSGTGAFYGYTF.

CDR3: CASRGGADQETQYF. The DNA for the CDR3 is TGTGCCAGCAGGGGTGGGGCTGATCAAGAGACCCAGTACTTC. The chain couples TRBV6-6 to TRBJ2-5, with D possibly matching TRBD1 (5 bases). The CDR3 runs to 14 residues. Germline-derived CDR1 and CDR2 are MNHNY and SVGAGI (reference sequence). V lost 6 bases and J lost 2, with 13 bases in between.

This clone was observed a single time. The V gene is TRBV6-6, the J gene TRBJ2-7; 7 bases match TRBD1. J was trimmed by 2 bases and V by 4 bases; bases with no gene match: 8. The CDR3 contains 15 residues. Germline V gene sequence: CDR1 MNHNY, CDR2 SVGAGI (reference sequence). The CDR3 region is CASSLDRAATYEQYF. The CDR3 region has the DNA TGTGCCAGCAGTTTAGACAGGGCCGCCACCTACGAGCAGTACTTC.

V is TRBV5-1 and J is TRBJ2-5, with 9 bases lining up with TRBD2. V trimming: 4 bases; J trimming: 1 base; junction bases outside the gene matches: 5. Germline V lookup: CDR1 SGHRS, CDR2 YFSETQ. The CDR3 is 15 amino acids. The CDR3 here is CASSPGLAPQETQYF. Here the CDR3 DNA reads TGCGCCAGCAGCCCGGGACTAGCACCCCAAGAGACCCAGTACTTC.

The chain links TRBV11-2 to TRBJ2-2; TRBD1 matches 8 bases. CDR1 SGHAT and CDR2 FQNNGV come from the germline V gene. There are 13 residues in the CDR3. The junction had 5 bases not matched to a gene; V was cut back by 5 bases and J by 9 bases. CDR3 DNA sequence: TGTGCCAGCAGCCCCGACAGGGGCCGGGAGCTGTTTTTT. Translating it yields CASSPDRGRELFF.

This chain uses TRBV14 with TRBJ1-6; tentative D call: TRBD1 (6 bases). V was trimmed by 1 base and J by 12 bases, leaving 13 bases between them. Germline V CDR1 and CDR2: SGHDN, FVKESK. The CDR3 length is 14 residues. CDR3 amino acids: CASSQVGHRGPLHF. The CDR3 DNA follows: TGTGCCAGCAGCCAAGTGGGACACCGAGGACCCCTCCACTTT.

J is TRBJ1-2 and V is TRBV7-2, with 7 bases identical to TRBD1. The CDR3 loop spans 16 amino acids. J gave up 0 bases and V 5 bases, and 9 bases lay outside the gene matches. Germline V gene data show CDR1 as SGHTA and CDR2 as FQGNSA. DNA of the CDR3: TGTGCCAGCAGCCCACGACAGGGCCAAGCTAACTATGGCTACACCTTC. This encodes CASSPRQGQANYGYTF.

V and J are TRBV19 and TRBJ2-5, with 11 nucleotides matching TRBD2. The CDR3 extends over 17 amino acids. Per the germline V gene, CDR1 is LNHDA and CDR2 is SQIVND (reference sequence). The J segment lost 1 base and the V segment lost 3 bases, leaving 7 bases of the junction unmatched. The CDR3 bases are TGTGCCAGTAGTATTTCTCCCGGGACTAGCGGCCAAGAGACCCAGTACTTC. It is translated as CASSISPGTSGQETQYF.

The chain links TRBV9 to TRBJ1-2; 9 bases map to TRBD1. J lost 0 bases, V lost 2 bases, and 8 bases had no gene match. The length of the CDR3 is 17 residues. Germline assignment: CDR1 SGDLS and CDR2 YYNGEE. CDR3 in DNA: TGTGCCAGCAGCGTTGGGACAGGGAGGATAGCTAACTATGGCTACACCTTC. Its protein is CASSVGTGRIANYGYTF.